These T cell receptor beta chains were read from a single sample in a study of cytomegalovirus exposure and HLA in healthy donors. Assay: immunoSEQ multiplex PCR; the TCRdb copy retains only in-frame clones and omits some. The sample lists 150,000 to 200,000 clones; around 81% were seen once. Sequences were obtained from PBMCs. Receptors were obtained from a woman aged 25-40 years in good health and CMV-seropositive. CDR3s include the opening cysteine and the closing phenylalanine or tryptophan. The order of the fields is clone size, J gene, V gene, D gene, CDR3 protein, CDR3 DNA. D genes are given only for firm matches. Size is stated for part of the rows, as once, few or many counts, or as a class when the clone is expanded.

abundance: NA; j_gene: TRBJ2-3; v_gene: TRBV28; d_gene: NA; CDR3aa: CASRASTDTQYF; CDR3nt: TGTGCCAGCAGGGCCAGCACAGATACGCAGTATTTT
abundance: few; j_gene: TRBJ1-5; v_gene: TRBV19; d_gene: TRBD1; CDR3aa: CASRPRQGDYPQHF; CDR3nt: TGTGCCAGTAGACCCCGACAGGGGGATTACCCCCAGCATTTT
abundance: NA; j_gene: TRBJ2-1; v_gene: TRBV30; d_gene: TRBD2; CDR3aa: CAWVAGGALSYNEQFF; CDR3nt: TGTGCCTGGGTAGCGGGGGGCGCACTCTCCTACAATGAGCAGTTCTTC
abundance: once; j_gene: TRBJ1-1; v_gene: TRBV28; d_gene: NA; CDR3aa: CASSPPYRAAMNTEAFF; CDR3nt: TGTGCCAGCAGTCCCCCCTACAGGGCCGCCATGAACACTGAAGCTTTCTTT
abundance: NA; j_gene: TRBJ2-3; v_gene: TRBV7-2; d_gene: NA; CDR3aa: CASSLTLNTDTQYF; CDR3nt: TGTGCCAGCAGCCTAACCCTTAACACAGATACGCAGTATTTT
abundance: NA; j_gene: TRBJ2-7; v_gene: TRBV9; d_gene: NA; CDR3aa: CASSAGQGRYEQYF; CDR3nt: TGTGCCAGCAGCGCGGGACAAGGGCGCTACGAGCAGTACTTC
abundance: NA; j_gene: TRBJ2-7; v_gene: TRBV7-9; d_gene: TRBD2; CDR3aa: CASSSLAGQSYEQYF; CDR3nt: TGTGCCAGCAGCTCCCTAGCGGGACAATCCTACGAGCAGTACTTC
abundance: few; j_gene: TRBJ1-1; v_gene: TRBV9; d_gene: NA; CDR3aa: CASSVQGSTEAFF; CDR3nt: TGTGCCAGCAGCGTACAGGGAAGTACTGAAGCTTTCTTT
abundance: NA; j_gene: TRBJ2-1; v_gene: TRBV28; d_gene: NA; CDR3aa: CASSLQRVYVSEQFF; CDR3nt: TGTGCCAGCAGTTTACAGAGGGTATATGTGTCTGAGCAGTTCTTC
abundance: NA; j_gene: TRBJ2-1; v_gene: TRBV7-8; d_gene: NA; CDR3aa: CASSQNTHNEQFF; CDR3nt: TGTGCCAGCAGCCAAAACACCCACAATGAGCAGTTCTTC
abundance: NA; j_gene: TRBJ2-3; v_gene: TRBV15; d_gene: TRBD2; CDR3aa: CATSRGGTSGTDTQYF; CDR3nt: TGTGCCACCAGCAGAGGCGGGACTAGCGGCACAGATACGCAGTATTTT
abundance: NA; j_gene: TRBJ1-2; v_gene: TRBV18; d_gene: TRBD1; CDR3aa: CASSPRQTGVNYGYTF; CDR3nt: TGTGCCAGCTCACCGCGACAGACAGGGGTGAACTATGGCTACACCTTC
abundance: NA; j_gene: TRBJ1-1; v_gene: TRBV7-8; d_gene: TRBD1; CDR3aa: CASSDRGRRNTEAFF; CDR3nt: TGTGCCAGCAGCGACAGGGGGCGCCGGAACACTGAAGCTTTCTTT
abundance: NA; j_gene: TRBJ2-1; v_gene: TRBV2; d_gene: NA; CDR3aa: CASKGVWGGEEQFF; CDR3nt: TGTGCCAGCAAGGGGGTGTGGGGGGGTGAGGAGCAGTTCTTC
abundance: NA; j_gene: TRBJ1-1; v_gene: TRBV30; d_gene: NA; CDR3aa: CAWSAESFNTEAFF; CDR3nt: TGTGCCTGGAGTGCCGAGAGCTTCAACACTGAAGCTTTCTTT
abundance: NA; j_gene: TRBJ1-4; v_gene: TRBV18; d_gene: NA; CDR3aa: CASSPQGGKLFF; CDR3nt: TGTGCCAGCTCACCCCAGGGTGGAAAACTGTTTTTT